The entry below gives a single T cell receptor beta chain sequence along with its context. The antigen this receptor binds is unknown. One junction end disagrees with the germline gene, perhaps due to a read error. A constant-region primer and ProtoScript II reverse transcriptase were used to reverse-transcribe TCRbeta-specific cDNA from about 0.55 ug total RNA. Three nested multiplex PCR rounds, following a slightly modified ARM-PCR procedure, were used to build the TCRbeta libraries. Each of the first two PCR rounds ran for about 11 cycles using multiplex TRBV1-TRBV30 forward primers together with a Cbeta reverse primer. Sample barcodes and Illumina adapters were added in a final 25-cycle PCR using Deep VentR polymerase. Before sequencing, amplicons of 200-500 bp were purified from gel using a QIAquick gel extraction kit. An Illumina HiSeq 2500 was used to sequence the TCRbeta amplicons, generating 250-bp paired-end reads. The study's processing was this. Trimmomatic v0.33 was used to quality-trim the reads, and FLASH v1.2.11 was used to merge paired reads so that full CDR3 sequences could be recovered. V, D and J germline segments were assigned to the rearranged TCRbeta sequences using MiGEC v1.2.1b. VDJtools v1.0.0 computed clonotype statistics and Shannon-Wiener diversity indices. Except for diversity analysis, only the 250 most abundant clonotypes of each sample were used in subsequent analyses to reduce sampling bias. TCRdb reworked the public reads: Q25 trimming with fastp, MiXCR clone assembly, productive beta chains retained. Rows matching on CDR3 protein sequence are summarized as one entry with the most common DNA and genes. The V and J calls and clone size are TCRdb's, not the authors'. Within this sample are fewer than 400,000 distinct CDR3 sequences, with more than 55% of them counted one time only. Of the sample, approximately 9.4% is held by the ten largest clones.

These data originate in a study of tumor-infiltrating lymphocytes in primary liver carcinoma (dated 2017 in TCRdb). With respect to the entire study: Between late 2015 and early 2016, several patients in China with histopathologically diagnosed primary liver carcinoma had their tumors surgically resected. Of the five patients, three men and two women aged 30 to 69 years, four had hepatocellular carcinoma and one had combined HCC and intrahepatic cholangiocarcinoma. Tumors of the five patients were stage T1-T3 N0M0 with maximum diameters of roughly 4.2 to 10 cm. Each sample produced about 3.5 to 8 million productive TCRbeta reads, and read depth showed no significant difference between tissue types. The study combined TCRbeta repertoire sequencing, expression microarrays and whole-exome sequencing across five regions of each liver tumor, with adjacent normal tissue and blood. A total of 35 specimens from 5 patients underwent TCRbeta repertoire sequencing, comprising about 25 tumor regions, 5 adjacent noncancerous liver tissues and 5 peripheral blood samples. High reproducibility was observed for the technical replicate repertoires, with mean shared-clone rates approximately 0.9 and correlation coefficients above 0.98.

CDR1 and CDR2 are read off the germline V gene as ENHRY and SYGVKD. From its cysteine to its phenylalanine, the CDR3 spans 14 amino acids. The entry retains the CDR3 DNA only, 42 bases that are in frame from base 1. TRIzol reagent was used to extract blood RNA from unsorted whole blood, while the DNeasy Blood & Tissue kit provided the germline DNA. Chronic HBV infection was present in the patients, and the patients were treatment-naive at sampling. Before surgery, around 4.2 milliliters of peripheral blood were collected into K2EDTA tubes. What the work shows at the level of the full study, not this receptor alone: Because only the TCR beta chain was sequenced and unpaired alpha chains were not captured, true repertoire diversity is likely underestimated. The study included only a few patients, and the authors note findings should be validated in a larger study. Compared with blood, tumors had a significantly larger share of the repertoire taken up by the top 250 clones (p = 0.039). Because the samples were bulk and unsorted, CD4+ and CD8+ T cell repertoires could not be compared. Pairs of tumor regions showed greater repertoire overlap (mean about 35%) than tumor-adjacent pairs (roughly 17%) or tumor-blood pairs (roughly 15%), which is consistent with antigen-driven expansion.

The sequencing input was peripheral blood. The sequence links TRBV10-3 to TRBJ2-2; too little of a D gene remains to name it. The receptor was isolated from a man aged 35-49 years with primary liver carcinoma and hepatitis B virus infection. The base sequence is TGCGCCAGTTTCGCAGCAGGGAACACCGGGGAGCTGTTTTTT. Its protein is CASFAAGNTGELFF.